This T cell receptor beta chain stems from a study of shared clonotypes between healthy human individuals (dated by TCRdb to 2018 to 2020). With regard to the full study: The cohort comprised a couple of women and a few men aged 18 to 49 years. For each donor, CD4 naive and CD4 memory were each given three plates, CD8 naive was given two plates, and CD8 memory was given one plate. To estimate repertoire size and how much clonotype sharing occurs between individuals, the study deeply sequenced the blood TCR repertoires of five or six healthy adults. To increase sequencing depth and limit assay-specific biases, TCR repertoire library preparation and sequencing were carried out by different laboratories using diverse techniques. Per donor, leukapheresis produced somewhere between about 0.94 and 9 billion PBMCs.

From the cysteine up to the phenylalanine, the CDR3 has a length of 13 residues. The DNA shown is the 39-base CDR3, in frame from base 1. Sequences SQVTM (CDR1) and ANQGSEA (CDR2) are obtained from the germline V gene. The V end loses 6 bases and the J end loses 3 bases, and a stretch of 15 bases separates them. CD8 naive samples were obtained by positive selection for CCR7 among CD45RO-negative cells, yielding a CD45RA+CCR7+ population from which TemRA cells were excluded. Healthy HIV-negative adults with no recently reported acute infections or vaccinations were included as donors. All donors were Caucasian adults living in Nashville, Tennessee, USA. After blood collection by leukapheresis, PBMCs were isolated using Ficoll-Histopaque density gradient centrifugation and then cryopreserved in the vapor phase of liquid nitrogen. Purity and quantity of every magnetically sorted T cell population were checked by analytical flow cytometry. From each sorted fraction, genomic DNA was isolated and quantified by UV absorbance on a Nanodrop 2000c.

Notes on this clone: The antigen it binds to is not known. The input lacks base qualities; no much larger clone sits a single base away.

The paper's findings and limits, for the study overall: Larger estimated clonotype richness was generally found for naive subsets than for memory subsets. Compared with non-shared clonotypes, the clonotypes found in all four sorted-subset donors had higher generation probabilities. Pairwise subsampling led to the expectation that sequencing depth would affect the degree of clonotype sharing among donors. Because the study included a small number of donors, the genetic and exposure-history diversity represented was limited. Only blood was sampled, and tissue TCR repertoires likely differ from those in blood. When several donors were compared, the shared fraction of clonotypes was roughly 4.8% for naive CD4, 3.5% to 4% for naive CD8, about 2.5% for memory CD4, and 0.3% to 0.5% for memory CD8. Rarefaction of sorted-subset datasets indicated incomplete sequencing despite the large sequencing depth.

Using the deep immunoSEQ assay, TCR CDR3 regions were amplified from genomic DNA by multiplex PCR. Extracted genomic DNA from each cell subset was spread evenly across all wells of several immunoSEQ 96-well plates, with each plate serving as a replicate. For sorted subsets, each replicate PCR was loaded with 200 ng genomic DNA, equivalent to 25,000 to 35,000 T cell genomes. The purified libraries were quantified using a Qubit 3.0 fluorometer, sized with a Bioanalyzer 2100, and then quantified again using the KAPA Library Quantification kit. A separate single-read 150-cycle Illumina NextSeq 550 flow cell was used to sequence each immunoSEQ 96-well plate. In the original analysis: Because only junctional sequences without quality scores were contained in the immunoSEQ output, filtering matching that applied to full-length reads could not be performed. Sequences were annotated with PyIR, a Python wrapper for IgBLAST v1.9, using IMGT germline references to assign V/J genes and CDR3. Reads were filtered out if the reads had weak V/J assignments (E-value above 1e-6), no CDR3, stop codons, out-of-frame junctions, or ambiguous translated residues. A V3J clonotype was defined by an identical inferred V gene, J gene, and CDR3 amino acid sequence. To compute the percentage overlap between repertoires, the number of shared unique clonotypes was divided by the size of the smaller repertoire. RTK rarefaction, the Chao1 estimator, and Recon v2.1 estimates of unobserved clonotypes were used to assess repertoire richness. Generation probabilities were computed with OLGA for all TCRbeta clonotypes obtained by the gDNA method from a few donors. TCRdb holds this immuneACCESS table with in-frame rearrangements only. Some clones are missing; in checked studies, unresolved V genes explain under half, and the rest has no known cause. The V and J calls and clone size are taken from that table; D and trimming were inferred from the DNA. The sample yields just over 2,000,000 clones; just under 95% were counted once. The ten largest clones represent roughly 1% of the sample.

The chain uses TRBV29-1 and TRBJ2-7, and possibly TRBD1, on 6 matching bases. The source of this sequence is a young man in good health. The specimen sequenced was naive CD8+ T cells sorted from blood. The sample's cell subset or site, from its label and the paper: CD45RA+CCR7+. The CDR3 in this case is CSVVDEGDYEQYF. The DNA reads TGCAGCGTCGTCGACGAGGGGGACTACGAGCAGTACTTC.